These 3 T cell receptor beta chains originate from one sample sequenced in a study of blood T cell repertoires in COVID-19. This table comes from immunoSEQ multiplex PCR, and its TCRdb copy is limited to in-frame clones, with some not included. The data show under 300,000 clones, roughly four fifths seen once. Sequenced material: peripheral blood. These receptors were obtained from a woman aged 45-59 years who had recovered from COVID-19.

V is TRBV28 and J is TRBJ2-7, with 11 positions matching TRBD2. After removal of 5 bases from V and 2 bases from J, the junction contained 14 bases not matched to a gene. Germline V gene sequence: CDR1 MDHEN, CDR2 SYDVKM. The CDR3 totals 18 residues. The CDR3 spells CASSVTSGRPPRPYEQYF. CDR3 nucleotide sequence: TGTGCCAGCAGTGTCACTAGCGGGAGACCGCCTCGGCCCTACGAGCAGTACTTC.

The chain has TRBV29-1 and TRBJ2-7; TRBD2 aligns across 14 bases. Trimming cost V 5 bases and J 3 bases; bases outside gene matches: 12. CDR3 size: 17 residues. Germline CDR1 SQVTM, CDR2 ANQGSEA. CDR3 sequence (DNA): TGCAGCGTTTGGGGTGGGACTAGCGGGAGTAAAAACTACGAGCAGTACTTC. This gives the protein CSVWGGTSGSKNYEQYF.

This chain joins TRBV4-2 and TRBJ1-4; TRBD1 is a possible D gene (6 bases). This CDR3 has 15 residues. Trimming pared 2 bases from V and 4 bases from J, leaving 11 bases between. Per the germline V gene, CDR1 is LGHNA and CDR2 is YNFKEQ. The CDR3 sequence: CASSQPGQSNEKLFF. DNA for the CDR3: TGTGCCAGCAGCCAACCGGGACAAAGTAATGAAAAACTGTTTTTT.